This TCR beta chain was identified in a study of blood T cell repertoires in COVID-19. The age range of participants was 18 to 89 years, with residence in about two dozen US areas. Either two negative PCRs, clearance, or symptom resolution qualified Cohort 3 donors as recovered. V shed 9 bases, J shed 6 bases, and the junction held 5 bases outside the gene matches. The germline V gene has CDR1 SNHLY and CDR2 FYNNEI. The CDR3 has 13 amino acids. Authors' processing steps: Amplification of reference gene primers was used by the study to estimate nucleated cell counts. The table came from immunoSEQ multiplex PCR; TCRdb's copy has only in-frame clones and leaves some out. V and J calls and clone size are those listed in that table; D and trimming were worked out from the DNA. Altogether a few hundred thousand clones are present, 80% to 90% being singletons, with the ten largest covering under 2.5%.

This clonotype was obtained from a woman aged 50 to 60 who had recovered from COVID-19. The J gene is TRBJ2-3, the V gene TRBV2; 11 bases are shared with TRBD2. Sequenced input: PBMCs or T cells enriched from blood (not recorded which). This chain's CDR3 is CARTSGTPDTQYF. The CDR3 DNA reads as TGTGCCAGGACTAGCGGGACCCCCGATACGCAGTATTTT.